This T cell receptor (beta chain) was recovered during a study of blood T cell repertoires in COVID-19. As for the study in general: Samples taken during acute and convalescent COVID-19 were collected in the United States, Italy and Spain. In each case, the material was cDNA or gDNA derived from T cells, B-cell-depleted T cells, or PBMCs.

The CDR3 runs 14 residues. The germline gives CDR1 LNHDA, CDR2 SQIVND (reference sequence). Deletions cut 1 base from V and 8 bases from J, with 11 bases between. As processed by the authors: By means of reference gene primer amplification, nucleated cell counts were estimated. Here immunoSEQ multiplex PCR was the method, and the copy in TCRdb shows in-frame clones only, minus some. V, J and clone size were drawn from that table, and D and trimming were deduced from the DNA. The data hold about 210,000 clones, with around 82% observed a single time. The J gene is TRBJ1-4, the V gene TRBV19; D not certain. The source is a woman aged 40 to 50 with acute or convalescent COVID-19. The sample was peripheral blood. The CDR3 DNA reads TGTGCCAGTAGTATAGTAGGAGGGAAAGAAAAACTGTTTTTT. This sequence encodes CASSIVGGKEKLFF.